These 17 T cell receptor beta chains were all obtained from the same sample, sequenced in a study of blood T cell repertoires in COVID-19. The method was immunoSEQ multiplex PCR; TCRdb's version includes in-frame clones alone and lacks a portion of them. The sample has over 250,000 clones, approximately 90% seen once. The sample comprised PBMCs or T cells enriched from blood (not recorded which). The receptors stem from a woman aged 60 to 75 in a cohort exposed to, infected with or recovered from COVID-19 (not recorded which).

This chain connects TRBV7-8 to TRBJ1-6; 8 nucleotides match TRBD1. This CDR3 contains 19 residues. CDR1 is SGHVS and CDR2 is FQNEAQ in the germline V gene. V lost 1 base, J lost 0 bases, and 8 bases stayed unmatched. The CDR3 DNA reads TGTGCCAGCAGCTTAGAGGGGTACAGGGGGACCTCCTATAATTCACCCCTCCACTTT. Its translation is CASSLEGYRGTSYNSPLHF.

This clone occurred once. The J gene is TRBJ1-3, the V gene TRBV13, with D perhaps matching TRBD1 (5 bases). The CDR3 consists of 16 residues. The germline gives CDR1 PRHDT, CDR2 FYEKMQ (reference sequence). Trimming cost V 5 bases and J 0 bases, with 14 bases left between them. CDR3 nucleotides: TGTGCCAGCAGCCGATTCCTGACAGTCTCTGGAAACACCATATATTTT. Translation gives CASSRFLTVSGNTIYF.

The gene calls are TRBV6-5 and TRBJ1-5; D is undetermined. Germline CDR1 MNHEY, CDR2 SVGAGI. Trimming left V 2 bases short and J 0 bases short, with 8 bases between. This CDR3 is built from 15 residues. CDR3: CASSYSRYSNQPQHF. Written as DNA, the CDR3 is TGTGCCAGCAGTTACAGCAGGTATAGCAATCAGCCCCAGCATTTT.

V and J are TRBV11-2 and TRBJ1-6; D unresolved. There are 17 residues in the CDR3. Germline V gives CDR1 SGHAT, CDR2 FQNNGV. V lost 1 base and J 5 bases, leaving 15 bases between the germline ends. CDR3 in DNA: TGTGCCAGCAGCTTAGGGGTAGGACTCAGAAATAATTCACCCCTCCACTTT. This gives the protein CASSLGVGLRNNSPLHF.

The J gene is TRBJ2-3, the V gene TRBV5-1; TRBD1 matches at 9 bases. V shed 3 bases and J 4 bases; nucleotides not matched to a gene: 0. The CDR3 is 13 amino acids. The germline gives CDR1 SGHRS, CDR2 YFSETQ. DNA of the CDR3: TGCGCCAGCAGCTGGGACAGGGCAGATACGCAGTATTTT. It encodes CASSWDRADTQYF.

In its sample, this clone was seen once. The J gene is TRBJ1-4, the V gene TRBV5-1; D gene ambiguous. The CDR3 is 14 residues long. Germline V lookup: CDR1 SGHRS, CDR2 YFSETQ. The V end was cut by 0 bases, the J end by 7 bases, with 10 bases between. The CDR3 is CASSLANSPEKLFF. CDR3 in DNA: TGCGCCAGCAGCTTGGCGAACAGCCCTGAAAAACTGTTTTTT.

In DNA, the CDR3 is TGTGCCAGCAGTTTATCCCGAGGGACAGTGAGCTACGAGCAGTACTTC. It yields the protein CASSLSRGTVSYEQYF. The rearrangement uses TRBV27 and TRBJ2-7, with 7 bases that match TRBD1. This CDR3 region has 16 residues. The J segment lost 3 bases and the V segment lost 0 bases, leaving 8 bases of the junction unmatched. Germline V gene sequence: CDR1 MNHEY, CDR2 SMNVEV (reference sequence).

This chain connects TRBV24-1 to TRBJ2-5; D may be TRBD2 (6 bases). The V end was cut by 3 bases, the J end by 4 bases, with 17 bases between. The CDR3 totals 16 residues. The germline CDR1 and CDR2 sequences are KGHDR and SFDVKD. The CDR3 loop is CATSDPQAGTGETQYF. In nucleotides, the CDR3 is TGTGCCACCAGTGATCCCCAAGCGGGCACGGGAGAGACCCAGTACTTC.

The rearrangement links TRBV3-1 (or the pseudogene TRBV3-2) to TRBJ2-2; 7 nucleotides agree with TRBD2. Looked up from germline, CDR1 is LGHDT and CDR2 is YNNKEL (reference sequence). V gave up 0 bases and J gave up 7 bases; unmatched junction bases: 11. The CDR3 length is 17 residues. The CDR3 protein is CASSQDPRGSKGGELFF. In DNA, the CDR3 is TGTGCCAGCAGCCAAGATCCTCGCGGGAGCAAGGGCGGGGAGCTGTTTTTT.

V gene TRBV7-2 combines with J gene TRBJ2-3, with TRBD1 identical over 7 bases. The V gene's germline CDR1 is SGHTA and CDR2 FQGNSA. The CDR3 runs to 14 residues. V shed 5 bases, J shed 2 bases, and the junction held 4 bases outside the gene matches. This CDR3 is CASSTGDATDTQYF. In nucleotides, the CDR3 is TGTGCCAGCAGCACAGGGGACGCCACAGATACGCAGTATTTT.

V is TRBV11-2 and J is TRBJ1-3, with TRBD1 identical over 9 bases. In germline, CDR1 is SGHAT, CDR2 FQNNGV. This CDR3 contains 14 residues. V was clipped by 5 bases and J by 4 bases; unmatched bases: 3. CDR3 coding DNA: TGTGCCAGCAGCCAACAGGGGGCAGGAAACACCATATATTTT. It codes for CASSQQGAGNTIYF.

The rearrangement uses TRBV11-2 and TRBJ2-1, with 9 bases that match TRBD2. This CDR3 has 16 residues. The V segment lost 1 base and the J segment 6 bases; nucleotides outside the gene matches: 7. Germline V gene lookup returns CDR1 SGHAT and CDR2 FQNNGV. CDR3 coding DNA: TGTGCCAGCAGCTTAGTGGGACTAGCTGCGGGCAATGAGCAGTTCTTC. This sequence encodes CASSLVGLAAGNEQFF.

The rearrangement links TRBV10-3 to TRBJ2-7; unclear D gene. Germline V lookup: CDR1 ENHRY, CDR2 SYGVKD. The V and J ends lost 3 bases and 3 bases respectively, with 3 bases between them. The CDR3 covers 11 residues. The CDR3 DNA follows: TGTGCCATCAGTGAACACTACGAGCAGTACTTC. This translates into CAISEHYEQYF.

The chain combines TRBV7-2 with TRBJ1-2; unclear D gene. Looked up from germline, CDR1 is SGHTA and CDR2 is FQGNSA. Trimming stripped 5 bases from V and 8 bases from J, with 12 bases between. The length of the CDR3 is 12 residues. CDR3 protein: CASSRPGGGYTF. CDR3 in DNA: TGTGCCAGCAGCCGGCCGGGAGGGGGCTACACCTTC. The whole variable domain, remainder taken from reference TRBV7-2 and TRBJ1-2, is GAGVSQSPSNKVTEKGKDVELRCDPISGHTALYWYRQSLGQGLEFLIYFQGNSAPDKSGLPSDRFSAERTGGSVSTLTIQRTQQEDSAVYLCASSRPGGGYTFGSGTRLTVV.

This clone has a single count. J is TRBJ1-5 and V is TRBV4-3; TRBD1 matches at 8 bases. The CDR3 contains 17 residues. Germline V CDR1 and CDR2: LGHNA, YSLEER. V was clipped by 0 bases and J by 7 bases; unmatched bases: 11. The CDR3 coding sequence is TGCGCCAGCAGCCAAGATATAAGGCAGGGGGCCGACCAGCCCCAGCATTTT. Translated: CASSQDIRQGADQPQHF.

A single count supports this clone. This chain joins TRBV30 and TRBJ2-2; TRBD2 matches 10 bases. The germline CDR1 and CDR2 sequences are GTSNPN and SVGIG (reference sequence). The CDR3 runs to 17 residues. J gave up 3 bases and V 1 base, and 8 bases lay outside the gene matches. CDR3 coding DNA: TGTGCCTGGAGTGACAGCCGGACTAGCGGACACACCGGGGAGCTGTTTTTT. Protein: CAWSDSRTSGHTGELFF.

The rearrangement links TRBV27 to TRBJ2-1, with D perhaps matching TRBD2 (5 bases). This CDR3 spans 14 amino acids. Germline V lookup: CDR1 MNHEY, CDR2 SMNVEV (reference sequence). V lost 3 bases and J lost 3, with 9 bases in between. The CDR3 sequence is CASSLYGNYNEQFF. CDR3 coding DNA: TGTGCCAGCAGTTTGTACGGGAACTACAATGAGCAGTTCTTC.